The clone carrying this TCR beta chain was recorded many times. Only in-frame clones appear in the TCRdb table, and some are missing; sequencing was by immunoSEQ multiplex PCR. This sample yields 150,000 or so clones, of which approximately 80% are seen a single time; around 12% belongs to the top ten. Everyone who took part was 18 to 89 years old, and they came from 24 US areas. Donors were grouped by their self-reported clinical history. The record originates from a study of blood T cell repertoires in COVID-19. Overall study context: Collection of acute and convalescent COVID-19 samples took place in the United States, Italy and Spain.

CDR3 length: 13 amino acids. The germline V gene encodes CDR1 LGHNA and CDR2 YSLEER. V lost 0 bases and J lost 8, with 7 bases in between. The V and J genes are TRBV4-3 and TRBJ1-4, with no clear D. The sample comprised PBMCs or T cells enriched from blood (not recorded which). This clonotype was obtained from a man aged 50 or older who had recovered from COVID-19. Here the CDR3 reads CASSQEVSEKLFF. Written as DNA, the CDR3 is TGCGCCAGCAGCCAAGAGGTGAGCGAAAAACTGTTTTTT.